These 10 T cell receptor beta chains came from one sample sequenced in a study of cytomegalovirus exposure and HLA in healthy donors. Both 60 Vbeta primers and 13 Jbeta primers went into the PCR. Profiling relied on immunoSEQ multiplex PCR, and the TCRdb table lists in-frame clones only, not all of them. Among about 160,000 clones listed, 80% to 90% were seen once. The sequencing input was PBMCs. These receptors were obtained from a man aged 45-65 years in good health and CMV-seropositive.

CDR3 DNA sequence: TGTGCCAGCTCACCTATCGCTAGCCAAGAGACCCAGTACTTC. It translates to CASSPIASQETQYF. This chain connects TRBV18 to TRBJ2-5; D remains unclear. The germline CDR1 and CDR2 sequences are KGHSH and LQKENI. Trimming removed 3 bases at V and 1 base at J, with 9 bases between. The CDR3 contains 14 residues.

CDR3 region: CASAATYEQYF. The CDR3 DNA reads as TGTGCCAGCGCGGCTACCTACGAGCAGTACTTC. The rearrangement uses TRBV6-1 and TRBJ2-7; D not resolved. Trimming removed 8 bases at V and 2 bases at J, with 7 bases between. The CDR3 consists of 11 residues. Germline values: CDR1 MNHNS, CDR2 SASEGT.

The CDR3 here is CASGTGANVLTF. CDR3 in DNA: TGTGCCAGTGGCACTGGGGCCAACGTCCTGACTTTC. The chain recombines TRBV19 with TRBJ2-6; D gene ambiguous. V was clipped by 8 bases and J by 2 bases, with 4 bases between them. The CDR3 consists of 12 residues. Germline CDR1 is LNHDA and CDR2 is SQIVND (reference sequence).

CDR3 sequence (DNA): TGTGCCAGCAGCCCGTCTAGCCAAGAGACCCAGTACTTC. Its protein is CASSPSSQETQYF. The chain combines TRBV5-4 with TRBJ2-5, with unresolved D. Germline values: CDR1 SGHNT, CDR2 YYREEE (reference sequence). Deletions cut 4 bases from V and 1 base from J, with 8 bases between. CDR3 length: 13 amino acids.

With regard to this clone: The germline gene is not matched at one end of the junction; a read error may be the cause. This chain joins TRBV5-4 and TRBJ1-2, with D unresolved. Germline V gene lookup returns CDR1 SGHNT and CDR2 YYREEE (reference sequence). The CDR3 loop spans 14 amino acids. DNA for the CDR3: TGTGCCCGCAGCGTTTTCAATCCGGGAAGAGGCTACACCTTC. Encoded protein: CARSVFNPGRGYTF.

The chain recombines TRBV11-1 with TRBJ2-7, with a possible D match to TRBD2 (6 bases). V lost 3 bases to trimming and J lost 6 bases, with 15 bases between them. The length of the CDR3 is 14 residues. Germline loops: CDR1 SGHAT, CDR2 FQDESV (reference sequence). The CDR3 DNA is TGTGCCAGCAGCTTTGGGACCTTGGGGGGCGAGCAGTACTTC. Amino acid sequence: CASSFGTLGGEQYF.

V usage is TRBV7-2 and J usage is TRBJ2-7; possibly TRBD1 for D (5 bases). The CDR3 is made up of 14 amino acids. Germline V gene lookup returns CDR1 SGHTA and CDR2 FQGNSA. Trimming pared 1 base from V and 1 base from J, leaving 8 bases between. This CDR3 is CASSLGGASYEQYF. The CDR3 DNA reads as TGTGCCAGCAGCTTAGGTGGGGCGTCCTACGAGCAGTACTTC. Filled out from reference TRBV7-2 and TRBJ2-7, the complete variable domain reads GAGVSQSPSNKVTEKGKDVELRCDPISGHTALYWYRQSLGQGLEFLIYFQGNSAPDKSGLPSDRFSAERTGGSVSTLTIQRTQQEDSAVYLCASSLGGASYEQYFGPGTRLTVT.

The chain has TRBV6-6 and TRBJ2-4; no definite D call. CDR1 is MNHNY and CDR2 is SVGAGI in the germline V gene (reference sequence). V lost 0 bases and J 0 bases, leaving 9 bases between the germline ends. The CDR3 extends over 16 amino acids. CDR3 region: CASSYSVGVAKNIQYF. Here the CDR3 DNA reads TGTGCCAGCAGTTACTCGGTCGGAGTAGCCAAAAACATTCAGTACTTC.

This clone appeared once. The rearrangement uses TRBV7-9 and TRBJ2-7; 10 bases line up with TRBD1. Losses at the gene ends were 1 base for V and 1 base for J; bases not matched to a gene: 7. Germline-derived CDR1 and CDR2 are SEHNR and FQNEAQ (reference sequence). The CDR3 spans 17 residues. The chain's CDR3 is CASSLVRGQGPSYEQYF. CDR3 DNA sequence: TGTGCCAGCAGCTTAGTGAGGGGACAGGGGCCTTCCTACGAGCAGTACTTC.

This sequence joins TRBV19 and TRBJ1-6, with D possibly matching TRBD1 (5 bases). V lost 6 bases to trimming and J lost 8 bases, with 11 bases between them. This CDR3 contains 13 residues. The germline V gene encodes CDR1 LNHDA and CDR2 SQIVND (reference sequence). The CDR3 sequence is CASRGRVDSPLHF. The CDR3 DNA is TGTGCCAGTAGAGGCAGGGTGGATTCACCCCTCCACTTT.